Given below is one T cell receptor beta chain in context. The antigen it recognizes is unknown. Base qualities are not provided; no much larger clone lies one nucleotide away. The trial excluded patients who had a history of autoimmune disease or who were on systemic immunosuppression. Peripheral blood for TCR sequencing was drawn from every dose cohort at baseline, at cycle 4 day 1 and at cycle 7 day 1. Samples were obtained from an open-label, multicenter, first-in-human phase I dose-escalation trial of ivuxolimab. The trial enrolled adults with locally advanced or metastatic head and neck squamous cell, hepatocellular, melanoma or renal cell carcinoma. Before TCR sequencing, CD4+ T cells and CD8+ T cells from peripheral blood were sorted into separate populations. These data belong to a study of OX40 agonist ivuxolimab in advanced cancers. Notes on the research overall: Ivuxolimab was a fully human IgG2 agonistic monoclonal antibody targeting the costimulatory receptor OX40 (CD134). Of the roughly 54 dose-escalation patients, hepatocellular carcinoma was present in 19, melanoma in about 15, renal cell carcinoma in 9 and head and neck cancer in 9. Partial responses occurred in three dose-escalation patients, of whom one had hepatocellular carcinoma and two had cutaneous melanoma. The monotherapy dose-escalation portion (N of about 50 patients) of the phase I ivuxolimab trial is reported in the paper. Prior anti-PD-1, anti-PD-L1 or anti-CTLA-4 therapy was permitted, and roughly two fifths of dose-escalation patients had received checkpoint inhibitors. In the dose-escalation cohort, roughly 80% of patients were male, and the mean age was approximately 60 years, with a range of roughly 20 to 79. The purpose of peripheral TCRbeta sequencing was to test whether ivuxolimab changed TCR sequence diversity and led to clonal T-cell expansion. Intravenous ivuxolimab was administered to patients every 2 weeks at six dose levels: 0.01, 0.1, 0.3, 1.5, 3 and 10 mg/kg. The investigation overall reported the following: Clonal expansion of both CD4+ and CD8+ blood T cells was observed from baseline to week 6 at doses 0.1 to 3.0 mg/kg. The antigen specificity of the clonally expanded peripheral T cells was not determined. Low levels of normalized T-cell clonal expansion were also seen in some nonresponding patients. After ivuxolimab, expanded clones were on average more numerous among CD8+ T cells than among CD4+ T cells. In the 0.1-3.0 mg/kg groups, partial responders were among the patients with the lowest normalized peripheral clonal expansion, particularly in CD8+ T cells.

Genomic DNA was extracted from sorted cells for sequencing of the TCRbeta CDR3 region. The immunoSEQ Assay was used for sequencing of TCRbeta CDR3 regions. Here the immuneACCESS table is served through TCRdb, limited to in-frame sequences with V and J called. Missing clones are a known gap in these copies; in checked studies unresolved V genes cover under half, and the rest lacks a known reason. The sample table lists about 50,000 clones, more than 70% of them with a count of one. The ten largest clonotypes hold approximately 6% of the sample. This sample comprised CD4+ or CD8+ T cells sorted from blood, obtained in a trial of the OX40 agonist ivuxolimab. The clonotype originates from an adult with an advanced solid tumor such as melanoma, head and neck, liver or kidney cancer.

The CDR3 corresponds to CATASRDSWEQYF. The nucleotide sequence is TGTGCCACGGCTTCAAGAGACAGTTGGGAGCAGTACTTC. In this chain, TRBV15 is recombined with TRBJ2-7; TRBD1 could be the D gene, as 5 bases match. For CDR1 and CDR2, the germline V gene (reference sequence) lists LNHNV and YYDKDF. Relative to germline, V is 9 bases shorter and J is 7 bases shorter, with 19 bases between their ends. The CDR3, cysteine through phenylalanine, is 13 amino acids long. This entry keeps only the CDR3 DNA: 39 bases, framed from base 1.